These T cell receptor beta chains were read from a single sample in a study of lymphopenia after photon versus proton radiotherapy. TCRdb keeps only in-frame clones here, not all; method: immunoSEQ multiplex PCR. The top ten hold over 1.3% of the sample, which has tens of thousands of clones, 83% seen once. Sample: peripheral blood, taken from a patient treated with proton-based radiotherapy. The receptors derive from a man aged 55-75 years with pancreatic cancer. CDR3s include the opening cysteine and the closing phenylalanine or tryptophan. Fields, in order: J gene, clone size, V gene, D gene, CDR3 protein, CDR3 DNA. A D gene is named only where the DNA matches it firmly. The size entry is marked missing in some rows and otherwise reads once, few, many or a size class.

J gene: TRBJ2-2
clone size: once
V gene: TRBV28
D gene: TRBD2
CDR3 protein: CASSFGGAGGRTGELFF
CDR3 DNA: TGTGCCAGCAGTTTCGGAGGTGCGGGAGGCCGAACCGGGGAGCTGTTTTTT

J gene: TRBJ2-6
clone size: .
V gene: TRBV10-3
D gene: .
CDR3 protein: CAISAQGLNVLTF
CDR3 DNA: TGTGCCATCAGTGCACAGGGATTGAACGTCCTGACTTTC

J gene: TRBJ2-7
clone size: once
V gene: TRBV7-8
D gene: TRBD2
CDR3 protein: CASSSSTSGLPYEQYF
CDR3 DNA: TGTGCCAGCAGCTCTTCGACTAGCGGTCTTCCCTACGAGCAGTACTTC

J gene: TRBJ2-7
clone size: few
V gene: TRBV30
D gene: TRBD1
CDR3 protein: CGLGRGYEQYF
CDR3 DNA: TGTGGCTTGGGCAGGGGGTACGAGCAGTACTTC

J gene: TRBJ2-1
clone size: .
V gene: TRBV5-1
D gene: TRBD2
CDR3 protein: CASRVAGDRNEQFF
CDR3 DNA: TGCGCCAGCAGGGTAGCGGGAGACCGCAATGAGCAGTTCTTC

J gene: TRBJ2-4
clone size: .
V gene: TRBV28
D gene: .
CDR3 protein: CASSVWGLAKNIQYF
CDR3 DNA: TGTGCCAGCAGTGTCTGGGGGCTAGCCAAAAACATTCAGTACTTC

J gene: TRBJ1-5
clone size: .
V gene: TRBV28
D gene: .
CDR3 protein: CASSLTIGGAGNQPQHF
CDR3 DNA: TGTGCCAGCAGTTTAACGATTGGGGGGGCCGGCAATCAGCCCCAGCATTTT

J gene: TRBJ2-3
clone size: .
V gene: TRBV28
D gene: .
CDR3 protein: CASNIGLRADTQYF
CDR3 DNA: TGTGCCAGCAATATCGGCCTCCGGGCAGATACGCAGTATTTT

J gene: TRBJ2-3
clone size: .
V gene: TRBV7-2
D gene: TRBD2
CDR3 protein: CASSLAGVKADTQYF
CDR3 DNA: TGTGCCAGCAGTCTAGCGGGAGTCAAGGCGGATACGCAGTATTTT

J gene: TRBJ2-7
clone size: .
V gene: TRBV7-8
D gene: TRBD2
CDR3 protein: CASSLVRAGGYEQYF
CDR3 DNA: TGTGCCAGCAGCTTAGTTCGAGCGGGAGGGTACGAGCAGTACTTC

J gene: TRBJ2-7
clone size: .
V gene: TRBV11-2
D gene: TRBD2
CDR3 protein: CASSLVAGVMAYEQYF
CDR3 DNA: TGTGCCAGCAGCTTAGTAGCGGGAGTTATGGCGTACGAGCAGTACTTC

J gene: TRBJ1-1
clone size: once
V gene: TRBV27
D gene: .
CDR3 protein: CASKREVGTEAFF
CDR3 DNA: TGTGCCAGCAAAAGGGAAGTGGGCACTGAAGCTTTCTTT

J gene: TRBJ2-7
clone size: .
V gene: TRBV30
D gene: .
CDR3 protein: CAWSVGGDRYEQYF
CDR3 DNA: TGTGCCTGGAGTGTAGGTGGGGATCGCTACGAGCAGTACTTC

J gene: TRBJ2-7
clone size: .
V gene: TRBV6-8
D gene: .
CDR3 protein: CASSPHYEQYF
CDR3 DNA: TGTGCCAGCAGTCCACATTACGAGCAGTACTTC

J gene: TRBJ2-7
clone size: .
V gene: TRBV27
D gene: TRBD1
CDR3 protein: CASSFSQGYEQYF
CDR3 DNA: TGTGCCAGCAGTTTTTCACAGGGGTACGAGCAGTACTTC

J gene: TRBJ1-1
clone size: .
V gene: TRBV5-5
D gene: .
CDR3 protein: CASSSNTEAFF
CDR3 DNA: TGTGCCAGCAGCAGCAACACTGAAGCTTTCTTT

J gene: TRBJ2-7
clone size: .
V gene: TRBV27
D gene: .
CDR3 protein: CASSKGLGYEQYF
CDR3 DNA: TGTGCCAGCAGCAAGGGCCTGGGTTACGAGCAGTACTTC

J gene: TRBJ1-1
clone size: .
V gene: TRBV7-9
D gene: TRBD1
CDR3 protein: CASSQGTGKEAFF
CDR3 DNA: TGTGCCAGCAGCCAAGGGACAGGGAAGGAAGCTTTCTTT

J gene: TRBJ1-1
clone size: .
V gene: TRBV27
D gene: .
CDR3 protein: CASIGGKAFF
CDR3 DNA: TGTGCCAGCATCGGGGGCAAGGCTTTCTTT

J gene: TRBJ1-2
clone size: .
V gene: TRBV28
D gene: .
CDR3 protein: CASEPPPGGYGYTF
CDR3 DNA: TGTGCCAGCGAACCCCCTCCAGGTGGCTATGGCTACACCTTC

J gene: TRBJ2-2
clone size: .
V gene: TRBV19
D gene: .
CDR3 protein: CASSIAPASTGELFF
CDR3 DNA: TGTGCCAGTAGTATTGCGCCGGCGAGCACCGGGGAGCTGTTTTTT

J gene: TRBJ2-7
clone size: .
V gene: TRBV6-1
D gene: .
CDR3 protein: CASSELGRLSVQYF
CDR3 DNA: TGTGCCAGCAGTGAATTGGGTAGGCTCTCAGTGCAGTACTTC

J gene: TRBJ1-5
clone size: .
V gene: TRBV5-8
D gene: TRBD1
CDR3 protein: CASSFSDRGRRGNQPQHF
CDR3 DNA: TGTGCCAGCAGCTTTTCGGACAGGGGCCGGAGAGGCAATCAGCCCCAGCATTTT

J gene: TRBJ1-4
clone size: .
V gene: TRBV4-3
D gene: .
CDR3 protein: CASSQDSSAGPNEKLFF
CDR3 DNA: TGCGCCAGCAGCCAAGATAGTTCGGCAGGGCCTAATGAAAAACTGTTTTTT

J gene: TRBJ2-3
clone size: .
V gene: TRBV11-3
D gene: TRBD2
CDR3 protein: CASSSSRPTSGTDTQYF
CDR3 DNA: TGTGCCAGCAGCTCAAGCCGACCTACTAGCGGCACAGATACGCAGTATTTT

J gene: TRBJ1-4
clone size: .
V gene: TRBV5-1
D gene: TRBD1
CDR3 protein: CASSLDRVPNEKLFF
CDR3 DNA: TGCGCCAGCAGCCTAGACAGGGTGCCTAATGAAAAACTGTTTTTT

J gene: TRBJ1-1
clone size: once
V gene: TRBV7-2
D gene: .
CDR3 protein: CASRGDFEAFF
CDR3 DNA: TGTGCCAGCAGGGGGGATTTTGAAGCTTTCTTT

J gene: TRBJ2-5
clone size: .
V gene: TRBV5-4
D gene: .
CDR3 protein: CASSLGINAETQYF
CDR3 DNA: TGTGCCAGCAGCCTGGGGATAAATGCGGAGACCCAGTACTTC

J gene: TRBJ2-1
clone size: .
V gene: TRBV7-9
D gene: TRBD2
CDR3 protein: CASSPPGREGPSNEQFF
CDR3 DNA: TGTGCCAGCAGCCCCCCTGGGCGGGAGGGCCCCAGCAATGAGCAGTTCTTC

J gene: TRBJ1-2
clone size: .
V gene: TRBV29-1
D gene: .
CDR3 protein: CSGSSNYGYTF
CDR3 DNA: TGCAGCGGCAGTTCTAACTATGGCTACACCTTC

J gene: TRBJ1-5
clone size: .
V gene: TRBV16
D gene: TRBD1
CDR3 protein: CASSRTGGLSNQPQHF
CDR3 DNA: TGTGCCAGCAGTCGGACAGGGGGCTTAAGCAATCAGCCCCAGCATTTT

J gene: TRBJ1-2
clone size: .
V gene: TRBV30
D gene: .
CDR3 protein: CAGRDNLYGYTF
CDR3 DNA: TGTGCCGGCCGGGACAACCTCTATGGCTACACCTTC

J gene: TRBJ2-1
clone size: few
V gene: TRBV28
D gene: TRBD1
CDR3 protein: CASSSARGGDEQFF
CDR3 DNA: TGTGCCAGCAGTTCCGCGAGAGGGGGCGATGAGCAGTTCTTC

J gene: TRBJ2-3
clone size: .
V gene: TRBV28
D gene: TRBD1
CDR3 protein: CASSLPLTWDRGTDMQYF
CDR3 DNA: TGTGCCAGCAGTTTGCCTCTTACGTGGGACAGAGGCACAGATATGCAGTATTTT

J gene: TRBJ1-5
clone size: medium-sized
V gene: TRBV7-9
D gene: .
CDR3 protein: CASSLGAQPQHF
CDR3 DNA: TGTGCCAGCAGCTTGGGGGCTCAGCCCCAGCATTTT

J gene: TRBJ2-3
clone size: once
V gene: TRBV7-2
D gene: TRBD2
CDR3 protein: CASSLVSGRAVSRTDTQYF
CDR3 DNA: TGTGCCAGCAGCTTAGTTAGCGGGAGGGCCGTGAGTCGGACAGATACGCAGTATTTT

J gene: TRBJ1-2
clone size: .
V gene: TRBV6-6
D gene: .
CDR3 protein: CASSYGEGYGYTF
CDR3 DNA: TGTGCCAGCAGTTACGGGGAGGGCTATGGCTACACCTTC

J gene: TRBJ2-7
clone size: .
V gene: TRBV18
D gene: .
CDR3 protein: CASSPLEAYEQYF
CDR3 DNA: TGTGCCAGCTCACCATTGGAGGCCTACGAGCAGTACTTC

J gene: TRBJ2-7
clone size: .
V gene: TRBV10-2
D gene: TRBD2
CDR3 protein: CASSEASGSFYEQYF
CDR3 DNA: TGCGCCAGCAGTGAAGCCAGCGGGAGTTTTTACGAGCAGTACTTC

J gene: TRBJ2-1
clone size: few
V gene: TRBV28
D gene: TRBD2
CDR3 protein: CASTSSGRPDSYNEQFF
CDR3 DNA: TGTGCCAGCACATCTAGCGGGAGGCCCGACTCCTACAATGAGCAGTTCTTC

J gene: TRBJ2-7
clone size: .
V gene: TRBV10-3
D gene: TRBD1
CDR3 protein: CAIGQGVYEQYF
CDR3 DNA: TGTGCCATCGGACAGGGAGTCTACGAGCAGTACTTC

J gene: TRBJ2-7
clone size: .
V gene: TRBV5-6
D gene: TRBD1
CDR3 protein: CASSSPGTGGARQYF
CDR3 DNA: TGTGCCAGCAGCTCCCCCGGGACAGGGGGCGCTAGGCAGTACTTC

J gene: TRBJ2-3
clone size: .
V gene: TRBV11-1
D gene: .
CDR3 protein: CASSSYRGTDTQYF
CDR3 DNA: TGTGCCAGCAGCTCCTATCGAGGCACAGATACGCAGTATTTT

J gene: TRBJ1-5
clone size: .
V gene: TRBV2
D gene: .
CDR3 protein: CASSVENSNQPQHF
CDR3 DNA: TGTGCCAGCAGTGTCGAGAATAGCAATCAGCCCCAGCATTTT

J gene: TRBJ2-1
clone size: .
V gene: TRBV27
D gene: TRBD2
CDR3 protein: CASKPLGASGDNEQFF
CDR3 DNA: TGTGCCAGCAAACCCCTCGGGGCTAGCGGCGACAATGAGCAGTTCTTC

J gene: TRBJ1-1
clone size: once
V gene: TRBV5-1
D gene: TRBD1
CDR3 protein: CASSLGDTGATEAFF
CDR3 DNA: TGCGCCAGCAGCCTGGGTGACACAGGGGCCACTGAAGCTTTCTTT

J gene: TRBJ2-2
clone size: .
V gene: TRBV18
D gene: TRBD2
CDR3 protein: CASSLAGPNTGELFF
CDR3 DNA: TGTGCCAGCTCACTAGCGGGGCCGAACACCGGGGAGCTGTTTTTT

J gene: TRBJ1-1
clone size: .
V gene: TRBV28
D gene: .
CDR3 protein: CASKGLGEYTEAFF
CDR3 DNA: TGTGCCAGCAAAGGCCTCGGGGAATACACTGAAGCTTTCTTT

J gene: TRBJ2-1
clone size: .
V gene: TRBV30
D gene: .
CDR3 protein: CAWSERGLTKGGEQFF
CDR3 DNA: TGTGCCTGGAGTGAGCGGGGACTAACAAAAGGGGGTGAGCAGTTCTTC

J gene: TRBJ1-1
clone size: .
V gene: TRBV5-1
D gene: .
CDR3 protein: CASSLYWETSAEAFF
CDR3 DNA: TGCGCCAGCAGCTTGTATTGGGAGACGTCTGCTGAAGCTTTCTTT

J gene: TRBJ2-2
clone size: .
V gene: TRBV9
D gene: .
CDR3 protein: CASSVGGHTGELFF
CDR3 DNA: TGTGCCAGCAGCGTAGGTGGCCACACCGGGGAGCTGTTTTTT

J gene: TRBJ2-5
clone size: few
V gene: TRBV7-9
D gene: .
CDR3 protein: CASSLAKETQYF
CDR3 DNA: TGTGCCAGCAGCTTAGCCAAAGAGACCCAGTACTTC

J gene: TRBJ2-7
clone size: .
V gene: TRBV6-5
D gene: TRBD1
CDR3 protein: CASSMNRGYEQYF
CDR3 DNA: TGTGCCAGCAGTATGAACAGGGGTTACGAGCAGTACTTC